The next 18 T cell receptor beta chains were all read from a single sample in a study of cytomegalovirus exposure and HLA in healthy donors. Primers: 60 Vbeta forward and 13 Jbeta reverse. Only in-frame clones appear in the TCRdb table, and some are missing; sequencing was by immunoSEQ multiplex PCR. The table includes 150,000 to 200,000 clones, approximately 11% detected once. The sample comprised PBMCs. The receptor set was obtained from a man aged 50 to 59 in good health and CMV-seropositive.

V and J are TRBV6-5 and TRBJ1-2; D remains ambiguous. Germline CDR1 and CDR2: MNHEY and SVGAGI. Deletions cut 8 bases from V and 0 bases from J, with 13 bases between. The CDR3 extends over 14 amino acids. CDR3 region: CASWRTGANYGYTF. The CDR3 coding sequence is TGTGCCAGCTGGAGGACGGGAGCTAACTATGGCTACACCTTC.

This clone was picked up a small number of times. The CDR3 here is CASSPGGTTGELFF. The DNA for the CDR3 is TGCGCCAGCAGCCCGGGGGGAACCACCGGGGAGCTGTTTTTT. The chain links TRBV5-1 to TRBJ2-2; TRBD2 aligns across 7 bases. V shed 4 bases, J shed 4 bases, and the junction held 4 bases outside the gene matches. This CDR3 is 14 amino acids long. Germline assignment: CDR1 SGHRS and CDR2 YFSETQ.

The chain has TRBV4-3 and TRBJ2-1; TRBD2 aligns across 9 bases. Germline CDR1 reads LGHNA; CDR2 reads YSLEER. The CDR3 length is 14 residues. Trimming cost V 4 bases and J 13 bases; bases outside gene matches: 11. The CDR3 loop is CASSRRGGAGGQFF. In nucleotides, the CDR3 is TGCGCCAGCAGCCGACGCGGGGGGGCAGGAGGACAGTTCTTC.

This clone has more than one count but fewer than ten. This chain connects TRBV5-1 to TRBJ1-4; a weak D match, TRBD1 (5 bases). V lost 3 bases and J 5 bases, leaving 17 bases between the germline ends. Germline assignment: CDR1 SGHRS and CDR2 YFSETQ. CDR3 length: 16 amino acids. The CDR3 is CASSSLIGANNEKLFF. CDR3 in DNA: TGCGCCAGCAGCTCGCTTATTGGGGCGAACAATGAAAAACTGTTTTTT. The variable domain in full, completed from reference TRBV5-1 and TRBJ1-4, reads KAGVTQTPRYLIKTRGQQVTLSCSPISGHRSVSWYQQTPGQGLQFLFEYFSETQRNKGNFPGRFSGRQFSNSRSEMNVSTLELGDSALYLCASSSLIGANNEKLFFGSGTQLSVL.

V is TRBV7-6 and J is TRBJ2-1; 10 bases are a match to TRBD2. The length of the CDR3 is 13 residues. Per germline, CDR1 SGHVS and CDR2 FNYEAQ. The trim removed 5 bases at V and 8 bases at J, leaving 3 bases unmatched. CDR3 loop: CASSPSGGDEQFF. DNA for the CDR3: TGTGCCAGCAGCCCTAGCGGGGGAGATGAGCAGTTCTTC.

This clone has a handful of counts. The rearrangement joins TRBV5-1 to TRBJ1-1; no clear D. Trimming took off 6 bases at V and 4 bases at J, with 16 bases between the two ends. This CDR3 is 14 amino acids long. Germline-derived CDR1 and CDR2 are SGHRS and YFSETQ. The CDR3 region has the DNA TGCGCCAGCACCCCGATTGGAGCGGGCACTGAAGCTTTCTTT. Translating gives CASTPIGAGTEAFF.

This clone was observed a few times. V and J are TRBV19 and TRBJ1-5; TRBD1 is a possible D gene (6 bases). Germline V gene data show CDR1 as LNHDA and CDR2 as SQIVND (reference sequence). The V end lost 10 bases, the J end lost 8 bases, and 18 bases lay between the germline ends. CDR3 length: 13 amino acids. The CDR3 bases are TGTGCCACGGAACAGGGTTGGGATAAGCCCCAGCATTTT. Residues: CATEQGWDKPQHF.

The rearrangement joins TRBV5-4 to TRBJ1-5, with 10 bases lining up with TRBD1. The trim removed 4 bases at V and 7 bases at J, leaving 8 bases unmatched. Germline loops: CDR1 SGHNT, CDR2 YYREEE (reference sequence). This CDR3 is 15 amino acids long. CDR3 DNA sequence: TGTGCCAGCAGCACCCAGGGGACAGGGGACCAGCCCCAGCATTTT. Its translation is CASSTQGTGDQPQHF.

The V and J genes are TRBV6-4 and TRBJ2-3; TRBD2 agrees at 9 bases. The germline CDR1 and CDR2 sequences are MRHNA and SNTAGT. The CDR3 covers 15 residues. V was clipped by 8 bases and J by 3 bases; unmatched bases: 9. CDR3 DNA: TGTGCCAGCTCACCCAGGACTAGCGTAACAGATACGCAGTATTTT. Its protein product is CASSPRTSVTDTQYF.

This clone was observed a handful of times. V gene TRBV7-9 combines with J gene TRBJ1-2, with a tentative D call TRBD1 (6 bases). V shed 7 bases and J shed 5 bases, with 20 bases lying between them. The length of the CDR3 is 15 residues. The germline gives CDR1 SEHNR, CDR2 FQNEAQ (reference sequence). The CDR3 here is CASTSVNGQPYGYTF. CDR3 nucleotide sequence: TGTGCCAGCACCTCGGTAAATGGACAGCCTTATGGCTACACCTTC.

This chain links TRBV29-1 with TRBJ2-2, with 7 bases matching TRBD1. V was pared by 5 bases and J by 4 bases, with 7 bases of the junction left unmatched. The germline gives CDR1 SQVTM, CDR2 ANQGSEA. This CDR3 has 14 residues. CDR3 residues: CSVRQGRSTGELFF. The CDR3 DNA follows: TGCAGCGTTAGACAGGGAAGGAGCACCGGGGAGCTGTTTTTT.

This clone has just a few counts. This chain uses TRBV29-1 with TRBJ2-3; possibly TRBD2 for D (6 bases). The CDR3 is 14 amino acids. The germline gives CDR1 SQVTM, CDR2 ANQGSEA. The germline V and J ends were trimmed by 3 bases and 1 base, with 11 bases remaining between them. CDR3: CSVERREGTDTQYF. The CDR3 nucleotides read TGCAGCGTTGAGAGGAGGGAAGGCACAGATACGCAGTATTTT.

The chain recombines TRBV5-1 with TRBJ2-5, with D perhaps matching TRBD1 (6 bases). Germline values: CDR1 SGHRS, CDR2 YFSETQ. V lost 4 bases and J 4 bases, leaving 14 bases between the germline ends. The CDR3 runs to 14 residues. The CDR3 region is CASSPPGAGETQYF. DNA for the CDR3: TGCGCCAGCAGCCCCCCAGGGGCGGGAGAGACCCAGTACTTC.

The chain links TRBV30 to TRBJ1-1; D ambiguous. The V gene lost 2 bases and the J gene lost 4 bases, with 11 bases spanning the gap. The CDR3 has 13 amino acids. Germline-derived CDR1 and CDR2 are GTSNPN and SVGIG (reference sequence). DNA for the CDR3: TGTGCCTGGAGTCCTCGGGGAGCCACTGAAGCTTTCTTT. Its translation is CAWSPRGATEAFF. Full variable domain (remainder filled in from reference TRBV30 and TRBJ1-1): SQTIHQWPATLVQPVGSPLSLECTVEGTSNPNLYWYRQAAGRGLQLLFYSVGIGQISSEVPQNLSASRPQDRQFILSSKKLLLSDSGFYLCAWSPRGATEAFFGQGTRLTVV.

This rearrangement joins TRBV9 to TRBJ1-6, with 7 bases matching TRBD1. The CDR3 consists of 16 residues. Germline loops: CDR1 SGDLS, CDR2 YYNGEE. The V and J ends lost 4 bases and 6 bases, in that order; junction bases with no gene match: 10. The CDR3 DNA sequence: TGTGCCAGCAGCACGAGAGGGACAGCCTCTAATTCACCCCTCCACTTT. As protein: CASSTRGTASNSPLHF.

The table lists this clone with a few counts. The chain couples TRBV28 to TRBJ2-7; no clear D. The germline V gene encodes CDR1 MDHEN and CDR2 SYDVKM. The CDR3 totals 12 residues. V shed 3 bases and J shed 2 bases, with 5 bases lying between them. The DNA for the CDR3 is TGTGCCAGCAGTTTCCTAACCTACGAGCAGTACTTC. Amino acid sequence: CASSFLTYEQYF.

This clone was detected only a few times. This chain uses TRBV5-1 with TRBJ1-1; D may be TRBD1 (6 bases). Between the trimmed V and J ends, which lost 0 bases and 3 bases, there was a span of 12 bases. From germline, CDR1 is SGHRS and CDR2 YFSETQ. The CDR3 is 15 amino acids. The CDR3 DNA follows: TGCGCCAGCAGCTTGGGACAGGTGGGAGACACTGAAGCTTTCTTT. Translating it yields CASSLGQVGDTEAFF.

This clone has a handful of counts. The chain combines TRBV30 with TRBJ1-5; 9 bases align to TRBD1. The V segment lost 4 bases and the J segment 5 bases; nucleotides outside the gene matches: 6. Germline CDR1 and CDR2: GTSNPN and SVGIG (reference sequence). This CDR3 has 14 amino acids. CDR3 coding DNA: TGTGCCTGGACCATGGGACAGGGAGATCAGCCCCAGCATTTT. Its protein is CAWTMGQGDQPQHF.